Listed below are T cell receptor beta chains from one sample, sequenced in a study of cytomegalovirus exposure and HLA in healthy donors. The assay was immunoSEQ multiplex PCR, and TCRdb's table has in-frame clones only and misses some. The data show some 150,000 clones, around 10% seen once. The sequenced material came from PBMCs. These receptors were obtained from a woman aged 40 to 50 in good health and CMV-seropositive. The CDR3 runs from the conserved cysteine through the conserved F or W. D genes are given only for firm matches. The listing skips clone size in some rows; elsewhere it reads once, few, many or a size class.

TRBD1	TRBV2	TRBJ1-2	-	CASSASTGRTNYGYTF	TGTGCCAGCAGTGCTTCGACAGGGCGGACTAACTATGGCTACACCTTC
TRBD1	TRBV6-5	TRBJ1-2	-	CASSTQRTGGLGYTF	TGTGCCAGCAGTACACAGCGGACAGGGGGTCTGGGCTACACCTTC
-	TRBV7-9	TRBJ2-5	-	CASSLDSRYQETQYF	TGTGCCAGCAGCTTGGACAGCCGGTACCAAGAGACCCAGTACTTC
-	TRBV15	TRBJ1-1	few	CATSRGGTGTEAFF	TGTGCCACCAGCAGAGGGGGCACCGGCACTGAAGCTTTCTTT
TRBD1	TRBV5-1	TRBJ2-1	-	CASSLDDRVRGEQFF	TGCGCCAGCAGCTTGGACGACAGGGTGAGGGGTGAGCAGTTCTTC
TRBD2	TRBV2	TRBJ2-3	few	CASSPRTSGVTDTQYF	TGTGCCAGCAGTCCTAGGACTAGCGGAGTCACAGATACGCAGTATTTT
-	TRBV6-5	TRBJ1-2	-	CASSTGYGYTF	TGTGCCAGCAGTACAGGGTATGGCTACACCTTC
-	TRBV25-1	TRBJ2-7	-	CASKAGANYEQYF	TGTGCCAGCAAGGCAGGGGCGAACTACGAGCAGTACTTC
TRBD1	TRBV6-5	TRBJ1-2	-	CASSPQGDPYYGYTF	TGTGCCAGCAGCCCCCAGGGGGATCCGTACTATGGCTACACCTTC
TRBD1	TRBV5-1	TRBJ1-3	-	CASSTGTGSTGNTIYF	TGCGCCAGCAGCACAGGGACAGGGTCTACTGGAAACACCATATATTTT
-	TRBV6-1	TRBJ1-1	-	CASTGTVNTEAFF	TGTGCCAGCACCGGGACTGTGAACACTGAAGCTTTCTTT
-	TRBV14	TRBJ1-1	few	CASSQDRNTEAFF	TGTGCCAGCAGCCAAGATCGGAACACTGAAGCTTTCTTT
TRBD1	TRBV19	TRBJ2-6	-	CASSIGTGAGANVLTF	TGTGCCAGTAGTATCGGGACAGGGGCCGGGGCCAACGTCCTGACTTTC
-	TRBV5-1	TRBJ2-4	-	CASSSDTGGRNIQYF	TGCGCCAGCAGCTCCGATACGGGGGGCCGGAACATTCAGTACTTC
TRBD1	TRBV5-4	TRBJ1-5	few	CASSLKDRGKGSNQPQHF	TGTGCCAGCAGCCTCAAAGACAGGGGGAAGGGGAGCAATCAGCCCCAGCATTTT
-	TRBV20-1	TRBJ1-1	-	CSASRNTEAFF	TGCAGTGCTAGCAGAAACACTGAAGCTTTCTTT
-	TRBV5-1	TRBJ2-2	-	CASGDGGLANTGELFF	TGCGCCAGCGGCGATGGGGGCCTTGCGAACACCGGGGAGCTGTTTTTT
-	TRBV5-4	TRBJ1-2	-	CASSADRNYGYTF	TGTGCCAGCAGCGCCGACAGGAACTATGGCTACACCTTC
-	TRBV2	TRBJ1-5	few	CASRRDSNQPQHF	TGTGCCAGCCGGCGGGATAGCAATCAGCCCCAGCATTTT
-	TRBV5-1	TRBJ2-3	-	CASSLAGRTGYSTDTQYF	TGCGCCAGCAGCTTGGCCGGGAGGACAGGGTATAGCACAGATACGCAGTATTTT
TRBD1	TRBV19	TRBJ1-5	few	CASSDRDRGGGNQPQHF	TGTGCCAGTAGTGACCGGGACAGAGGAGGAGGCAATCAGCCCCAGCATTTT
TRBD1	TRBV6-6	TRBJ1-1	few	CASSSQGVEYTEAFF	TGTGCCAGCAGTTCACAGGGGGTAGAGTACACTGAAGCTTTCTTT
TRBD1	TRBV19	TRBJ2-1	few	CASSTDRDPYNEQFF	TGTGCCAGTAGTACCGACAGGGACCCCTACAATGAGCAGTTCTTC
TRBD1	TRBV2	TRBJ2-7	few	CASSGVTGANEQYF	TGTGCCAGCAGTGGGGTTACAGGGGCCAACGAGCAGTACTTC
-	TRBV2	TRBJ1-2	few	CASSLTASYGYTF	TGTGCCAGCAGTCTGACTGCTTCCTATGGCTACACCTTC
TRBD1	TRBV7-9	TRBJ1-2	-	CASSLPRQGTNRIAGYTF	TGTGCCAGCAGCTTACCCCGACAGGGAACTAACCGTATCGCAGGCTACACCTTC
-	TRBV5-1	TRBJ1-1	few	CASSLDRGTEAFF	TGCGCCAGCAGCTTGGACCGGGGCACTGAAGCTTTCTTT
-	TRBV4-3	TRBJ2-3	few	CASSQARYSTDTQYF	TGCGCCAGCAGCCAAGCCAGATATAGCACAGATACGCAGTATTTT
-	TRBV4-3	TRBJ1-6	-	CASSQDEVESSYNSPLHF	TGCGCCAGCAGCCAAGATGAGGTGGAGAGCTCCTATAATTCACCCCTCCACTTT
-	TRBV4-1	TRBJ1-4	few	CASSRGPSGATNEKLFF	TGCGCCAGCAGCCGAGGGCCCAGCGGGGCGACTAATGAAAAACTGTTTTTT
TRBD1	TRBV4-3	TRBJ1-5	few	CASSQVMAGGQPQHF	TGCGCCAGCAGCCAAGTAATGGCAGGGGGTCAGCCCCAGCATTTT
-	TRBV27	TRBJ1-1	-	CASSLSQGVNTEAFF	TGTGCCAGCAGTTTATCACAGGGAGTGAACACTGAAGCTTTCTTT
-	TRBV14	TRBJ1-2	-	CASSRNGRYGYTF	TGTGCCAGCAGCCGAAACGGTCGCTATGGCTACACCTTC
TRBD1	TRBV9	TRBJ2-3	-	CASSVEIDRVTDTQYF	TGTGCCAGCAGCGTAGAGATAGACAGGGTCACAGATACGCAGTATTTT
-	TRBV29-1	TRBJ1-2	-	CSVSYRGQSYGYTF	TGCAGCGTTTCTTATCGAGGACAGAGCTATGGCTACACCTTC
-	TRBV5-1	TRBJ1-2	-	CASSLDRANYGYTF	TGCGCCAGCAGCTTGGACAGAGCTAACTATGGCTACACCTTC
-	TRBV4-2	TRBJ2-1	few	CASSQEDRVLGTNNEQFF	TGTGCCAGCAGCCAAGAAGATCGGGTACTAGGAACGAACAATGAGCAGTTCTTC
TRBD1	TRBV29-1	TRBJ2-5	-	CSVEKGGETQYF	TGCAGCGTTGAAAAAGGGGGCGAGACCCAGTACTTC
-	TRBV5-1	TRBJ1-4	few	CASSLDSVREKLFF	TGCGCCAGCAGCTTGGATAGCGTTCGGGAAAAACTGTTTTTT
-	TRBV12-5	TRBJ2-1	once	CASPPGSSEQFF	TGTGCTAGTCCCCCAGGGTCGAGTGAGCAGTTCTTC
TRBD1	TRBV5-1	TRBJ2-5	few	CASSFGQGKGETQYF	TGCGCCAGCAGCTTTGGACAGGGGAAGGGAGAGACCCAGTACTTC
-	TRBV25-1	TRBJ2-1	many	CASSLVYEQFF	TGTGCCAGCAGCCTCGTCTATGAGCAGTTCTTC